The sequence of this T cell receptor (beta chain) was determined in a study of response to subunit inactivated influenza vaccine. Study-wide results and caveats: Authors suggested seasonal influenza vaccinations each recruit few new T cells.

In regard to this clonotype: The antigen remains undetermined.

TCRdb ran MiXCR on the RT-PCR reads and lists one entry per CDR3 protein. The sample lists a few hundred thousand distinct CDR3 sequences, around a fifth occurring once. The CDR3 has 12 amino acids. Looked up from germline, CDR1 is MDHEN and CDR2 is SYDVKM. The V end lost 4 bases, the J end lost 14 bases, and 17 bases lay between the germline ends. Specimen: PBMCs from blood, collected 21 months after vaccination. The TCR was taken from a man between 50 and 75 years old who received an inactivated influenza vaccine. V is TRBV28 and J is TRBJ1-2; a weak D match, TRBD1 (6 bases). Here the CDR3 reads CASSSEQGFMTF. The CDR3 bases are TGTGCCAGCAGTTCAGAACAGGGATTTATGACCTTC.